This paragraph covers one T cell receptor (beta chain) sequence. Its cognate antigen is unknown. Germline V gene data show CDR1 as LNHNV and CDR2 as YYDKDF (reference sequence). V was pared by 0 bases and J by 8 bases, with 12 bases of the junction left unmatched. The CDR3 runs 16 residues. Assay: immunoSEQ multiplex PCR; the TCRdb copy retains only in-frame clones and omits some. The sample yields tens of thousands of clones, approximately 90% seen once. The record originates from a study of OX40 agonist ivuxolimab in advanced cancers. Notes on the study in general: Fewer expanded clones were found on average in CD4+ than in CD8+ T cells.

Sample: CD4+ or CD8+ T cells sorted from blood, taken in a trial of the OX40 agonist ivuxolimab. The receptor's source is an adult with an advanced solid tumor such as melanoma, head and neck, liver or kidney cancer. The V gene is TRBV15, the J gene TRBJ1-2, with TRBD1 identical over 7 bases. The CDR3 spells CATSRDYSTGVNGYTF. CDR3 DNA sequence: TGTGCCACCAGCAGAGATTATTCTACAGGGGTCAACGGCTACACCTTC.